This T cell receptor beta chain is from a study of T cells in Graves' hyperthyroidism and ophthalmopathy. This clonotype was seen many times. Its antigen is undetermined. Findings of the study overall: Researchers found most expanded thyroid clonotypes above 0.001 in blood as well.

The CDR3 covers 15 residues. Germline lookup yields CDR1 KGHSH and CDR2 LQKENI. With 3 bases removed from V and 7 bases from J, the gap between germline ends came to 18 bases. Amplification targeted TCR beta CDR3 regions from RNA transcripts. The HTBI primer set drove a first-round RT-PCR of the TCR CDR3. TCRdb called the multiplex PCR reads again in MiXCR, with one record for every CDR3 protein. Found here are more than 650,000 distinct CDR3 sequences, 12% to 15% of them singletons; the top ten hold roughly a tenth. The material sequenced was blood. This rearrangement joins TRBV18 to TRBJ1-2; D is uncertain. This clonotype was sampled from a woman between 18 and 30 years old with Graves' hyperthyroidism. The CDR3 loop reads CASSPGAYNPSGYTF. DNA of the CDR3: TGTGCCAGCTCACCGGGCGCCTACAATCCTAGTGGCTACACCTTC.